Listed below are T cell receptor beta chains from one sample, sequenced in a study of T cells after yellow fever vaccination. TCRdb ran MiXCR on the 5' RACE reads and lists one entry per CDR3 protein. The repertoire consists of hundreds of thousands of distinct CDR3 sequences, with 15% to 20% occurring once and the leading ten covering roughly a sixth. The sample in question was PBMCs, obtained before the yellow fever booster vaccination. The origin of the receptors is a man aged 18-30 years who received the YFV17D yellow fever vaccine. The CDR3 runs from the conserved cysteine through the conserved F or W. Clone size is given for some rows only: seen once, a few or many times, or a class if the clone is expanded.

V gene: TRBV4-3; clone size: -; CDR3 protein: CASSQDYQTGGLGYTF
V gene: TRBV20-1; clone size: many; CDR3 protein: CSGVPGTANTGELFF
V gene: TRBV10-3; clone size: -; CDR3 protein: CAISASTGESPLHF
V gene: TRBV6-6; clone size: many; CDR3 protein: CASSYDRLFQTGANVLTF
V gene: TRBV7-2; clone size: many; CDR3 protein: CASSWVTVDSPLHF
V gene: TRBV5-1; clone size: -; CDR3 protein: CASSLKGTQREQYF
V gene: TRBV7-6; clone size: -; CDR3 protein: CASSELAGGPGDF
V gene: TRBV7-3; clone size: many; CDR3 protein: CASSLQGDQPQHF
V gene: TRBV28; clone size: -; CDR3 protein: CASSPGQGDTDTQYF
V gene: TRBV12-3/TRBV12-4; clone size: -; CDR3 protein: CASSLTVPVETQYF
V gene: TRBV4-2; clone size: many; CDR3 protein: CASSQDLGTDTQYF
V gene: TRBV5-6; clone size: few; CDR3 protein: CASSPLTSGKSTDTQYF
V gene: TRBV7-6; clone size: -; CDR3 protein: CASSPEINYGYTF
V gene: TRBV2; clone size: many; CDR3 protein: CASSAGPWGSYEQYF
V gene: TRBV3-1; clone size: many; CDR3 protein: CASTPSQRGAGELFF
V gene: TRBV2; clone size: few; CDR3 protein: CASSARTGGETQYF
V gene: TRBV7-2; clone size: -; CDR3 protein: CASSADRGIQPQHF
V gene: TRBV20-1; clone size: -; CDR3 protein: CSARDQDRENQPQHF
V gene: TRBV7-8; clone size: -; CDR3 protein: CASSGIAQGPTYEQYF
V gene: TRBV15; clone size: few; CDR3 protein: CATSRAGAGQETQYF
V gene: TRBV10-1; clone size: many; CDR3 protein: CASKGGGTDTQYF
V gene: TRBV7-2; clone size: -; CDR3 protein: CASSLAAGLDNEKLFF
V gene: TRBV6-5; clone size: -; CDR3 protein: CASSYSSGEETQYF
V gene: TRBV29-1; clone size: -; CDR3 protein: CSVELAGGHEQYF
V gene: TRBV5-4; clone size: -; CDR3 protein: CASSLVRASYNEQFF
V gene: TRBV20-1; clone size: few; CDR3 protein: CSARAGAPYEQYF